Listed below are T cell receptor beta chains from one sample, sequenced in a study of immune characterization of retroperitoneal liposarcoma. TCRdb passed the PCR reads through MiXCR, listing each CDR3 protein once. The sample shows 3,500 to 5,500 distinct CDR3 sequences, about 32% of them seen only once. The specimen sequenced was tumor tissue. The receptors originated from a male donor with retroperitoneal liposarcoma. The CDR3 runs from the conserved cysteine through the conserved F or W.

TRBV11-3	.	CASSLEAPDEQYF
TRBV6-8	.	CASSLGTGGFGETQFF
TRBV6-1	TRBJ2-7	CASSESTGVGYEQYF
TRBV7-6	TRBJ2-5	CASSELAGRNEQYF
TRBV10-3	TRBJ2-3	CAISDSADSTDTQYF
TRBV6-1	TRBJ2-3	CASSTEFSYRGTDTQYF
TRBV6-1	TRBJ2-1	CASSAGRVSNEQFF
TRBV7-2	TRBJ2-5	CASSLREMGEGLGAETQYF
TRBV9	TRBJ2-3	CASSVNRDGTDTQYF
TRBV6-1	TRBJ2-4	CASSELGRTYLQYF
TRBV11-1	TRBJ2-4	CASSTSHGTGKNIQYF
TRBV6-1	.	CASSEGQVWASGKNEQYF
TRBV12-3/TRBV12-4	TRBJ2-1	CASSFGANNNEQFF
TRBV6-1	.	CASRYVAGGEETQYF
TRBV6-5	.	CASSPLLGLPGDNEQYF
TRBV6-6	TRBJ1-4	CASSLGVEKLFF
TRBV6-1	TRBJ2-1	CASSLTFNEQFF
TRBV11-1	TRBJ2-2	CASSWENTGELFF
TRBV6-1	TRBJ2-4	CVTQGGSSKNIQYF
TRBV3-1	.	CASSQTGTEQFF
TRBV7-2	TRBJ2-1	CASSLVLDRGQETQFF
TRBV12-3/TRBV12-4	TRBJ2-1	CASSLRWGGVLYETQFF
TRBV6-1	TRBJ2-1	CASSTSRGGSYNEQFF
TRBV7-9	TRBJ2-3	CASSFVREGGADTQYF
TRBV11-3	TRBJ2-3	CASSPHSTIRDTQYF
TRBV3-1	.	CASSQLGASMETQYF
TRBV30	TRBJ2-1	CAWSVQRDNEQFF
TRBV6-1	TRBJ2-7	CASSEEGSFEQYF
TRBV6-2/TRBV6-3	TRBJ1-1	CASSPQAGSPKKAFF
TRBV19	TRBJ2-5	CASSTDIQETQYF
TRBV7-2	TRBJ2-5	CASSLAGARETQYF
TRBV11-3	TRBJ2-5	CASSLSRLAGAGETQYF